Each of the 28 T cell receptor beta chains below was sequenced from the same sample in a study of blood T cell repertoires in COVID-19. TCRdb keeps only in-frame clones here, not all; method: immunoSEQ multiplex PCR. The sample yields 150,000 to 200,000 clones, approximately 80% seen once. The sequenced sample consisted of peripheral blood. The receptors here all came from a woman aged 80 or older with active or convalescent COVID-19.

This rearrangement joins TRBV5-4 to TRBJ1-1; the D gene is possibly TRBD1 (5 bases). The germline CDR1 and CDR2 sequences are SGHNT and YYREEE (reference sequence). The CDR3 has 17 residues. The V end lost 4 bases, the J end lost 0 bases, and 19 bases lay between the germline ends. CDR3 in DNA: TGTGCCAGCAGCCCCTCTAGGAGTTCGGGGGTGAACACTGAAGCTTTCTTT. Protein product: CASSPSRSSGVNTEAFF.

The V and J genes are TRBV19 and TRBJ1-4; D may be TRBD1 (6 bases). Trimming cost V 4 bases and J 4 bases, with 10 bases left between them. From germline, CDR1 is LNHDA and CDR2 SQIVND (reference sequence). The CDR3 has 14 residues. The CDR3 coding sequence is TGTGCCAGTAGTACTGGGGGCCTTAATGAAAAACTGTTTTTT. This gives the protein CASSTGGLNEKLFF.

The chain carries TRBV7-2 and TRBJ2-1; D is undetermined. Germline V gives CDR1 SGHTA, CDR2 FQGNSA. V shed 7 bases and J shed 2 bases, with 15 bases lying between them. This CDR3 contains 15 residues. CDR3 nucleotides: TGTGCCAGCACCCCCGCTGCGGAAACCTACAATGAGCAGTTCTTC. This codes for CASTPAAETYNEQFF.

The V and J genes are TRBV10-3 and TRBJ2-5; no clear D. V lost 0 bases and J lost 5, with 13 bases in between. Looked up from germline, CDR1 is ENHRY and CDR2 is SYGVKD. The CDR3 length is 15 residues. CDR3 region: CAISESWSGAETQYF. In DNA form, the CDR3 reads TGTGCCATCAGTGAGTCTTGGTCGGGTGCGGAGACCCAGTACTTC.

CDR3 region: CASHRGGNTGELFF. CDR3 DNA: TGTGCCTCCCACCGCGGGGGGAACACCGGGGAGCTGTTTTTT. The genes are TRBV5-5 and TRBJ2-2; 7 bases match TRBD2. After removal of 10 bases from V and 1 base from J, the junction contained 7 bases not matched to a gene. The germline CDR1 and CDR2 sequences are SGHKS and YYEKEE (reference sequence). The CDR3 is 14 residues long. Using reference TRBV5-5 and TRBJ2-2 for the parts outside the CDR3, the full variable domain is DAGVTQSPTHLIKTRGQQVTLRCSPISGHKSVSWYQQVLGQGPQFIFQYYEKEERGRGNFPDRFSARQFPNYSSELNVNALLLGDSALYLCASHRGGNTGELFFGEGSRLTVL.

This chain links TRBV4-1 with TRBJ2-3, with 7 bases aligning to TRBD2. V trimming: 0 bases; J trimming: 3 bases; junction bases outside the gene matches: 3. CDR3 length: 15 residues. Germline-derived CDR1 and CDR2 are MGHRA and YSYEKL. For the CDR3, the DNA is TGCGCCAGCAGCCAAGATCAGCGGGAAACAGATACGCAGTATTTT. Its translation is CASSQDQRETDTQYF.

The rearrangement joins TRBV5-4 to TRBJ2-1; 8 bases are a match to TRBD1. Germline CDR1 and CDR2: SGHNT and YYREEE (reference sequence). V lost 4 bases and J lost 7; bases outside the gene matches: 13. There are 16 residues in the CDR3. CDR3 nucleotide sequence: TGTGCCAGCAGCGCATCAGGGGGCTCCCTCTGGAATGAGCAGTTCTTC. It encodes CASSASGGSLWNEQFF.

The chain joins TRBV11-3 to TRBJ2-6; maybe TRBD2 (5 bases). The germline V gene has CDR1 SGHNT and CDR2 YENEEA. This CDR3 contains 19 residues. Trimming pared 5 bases from V and 0 bases from J, leaving 20 bases between. Here the CDR3 reads CASSPTGSYSFSGANVLTF. DNA of the CDR3: TGTGCCAGCAGCCCTACTGGGAGCTACTCTTTCTCTGGGGCCAACGTCCTGACTTTC.

J is TRBJ2-7 and V is TRBV29-1; D not resolved. The CDR3 contains 13 residues. CDR1 and CDR2 from the germline V gene are SQVTM and ANQGSEA. V was trimmed by 7 bases and J by 0 bases, leaving 13 bases between them. CDR3 sequence: CSARHSSSYEQYF. The CDR3 nucleotides read TGCAGCGCCCGACATTCGAGCTCCTACGAGCAGTACTTC.

This clone has just one count. The chain employs TRBV19 and TRBJ2-1; tentative D call: TRBD2 (6 bases). The V end lost 7 bases, the J end lost 6 bases, and 7 bases lay between the germline ends. Per the germline V gene, CDR1 is LNHDA and CDR2 is SQIVND (reference sequence). CDR3 length: 11 amino acids. The CDR3 sequence is CASTEGNEQFF. The CDR3 nucleotides read TGTGCCAGTACGGAGGGCAATGAGCAGTTCTTC.

This clone has just one count. V usage is TRBV19 and J usage is TRBJ1-3; D gene uncertain. Germline CDR1 is LNHDA and CDR2 is SQIVND (reference sequence). This CDR3 contains 12 residues. Trimming removed 3 bases from V and 4 bases from J, with 4 bases in between. The CDR3 DNA sequence: TGTGCCAGTAGTATGACAGGAAACACCATATATTTT. Translation gives CASSMTGNTIYF.

The chain joins TRBV2 to TRBJ2-7; 7 bases align to TRBD2. Per the germline V gene, CDR1 is SNHLY and CDR2 is FYNNEI. Losses at the gene ends were 6 bases for V and 4 bases for J; bases not matched to a gene: 12. The length of the CDR3 is 15 residues. The CDR3 DNA reads TGTGCCAGCAGAGGTTCCGGCGGGGGAAGGTACGAGCAGTACTTC. It yields the protein CASRGSGGGRYEQYF.

The J gene is TRBJ1-1, the V gene TRBV19; D is unclear. Trimming stripped 8 bases from V and 4 bases from J, with 14 bases between. The length of the CDR3 is 13 residues. Germline lookup yields CDR1 LNHDA and CDR2 SQIVND (reference sequence). This CDR3 reads CASGGPTVTEAFF. CDR3 coding DNA: TGTGCCAGTGGAGGACCGACCGTCACTGAAGCTTTCTTT.

This clone occurred a few times. The rearrangement uses TRBV3-1 (or the pseudogene TRBV3-2) and TRBJ1-4; 7 bases are shared with TRBD1. V shed 4 bases, J shed 13 bases, and the junction held 15 bases outside the gene matches. This CDR3 contains 15 residues. CDR1 and CDR2 from the germline V gene are LGHDT and YNNKEL (reference sequence). CDR3 DNA: TGTGCCAGCAGCCCTGACGACAGGGCCCGCCCTCGACTGTTTTTT. Residues: CASSPDDRARPRLFF.

J is TRBJ2-6 and V is TRBV27; TRBD1 matches 10 bases. This CDR3 region has 16 residues. V lost 3 bases to trimming and J lost 4 bases; unmatched junction nucleotides: 3. Germline values: CDR1 MNHEY, CDR2 SMNVEV (reference sequence). Here the CDR3 DNA reads TGTGCCAGCAGTTTGGACAGGGGGGTCGGGGCCAACGTCCTGACTTTC. It encodes CASSLDRGVGANVLTF.

J is TRBJ1-1 and V is TRBV25-1, with unresolved D. CDR3 length equals 17 residues. Germline V gene data show CDR1 as MGHDK and CDR2 as SYGVNS. Trimming took off 0 bases at V and 0 bases at J, with 14 bases between the two ends. CDR3 DNA: TGTGCCAGCAGTGAATATCCCACAGCTTACATGAACACTGAAGCTTTCTTT. Its protein is CASSEYPTAYMNTEAFF.

The V and J genes are TRBV7-8 and TRBJ2-1; D might be TRBD1 (5 bases). V was clipped by 1 base and J by 7 bases, with 14 bases between them. The CDR3 runs to 15 residues. Germline V gives CDR1 SGHVS, CDR2 FQNEAQ. CDR3 amino acids: CASSLGREYSNEQFF. Written as DNA, the CDR3 is TGTGCCAGCAGCTTAGGCAGGGAATATTCGAATGAGCAGTTCTTC.

This clone is a singleton in its sample. The chain carries TRBV5-6 and TRBJ1-2; 7 bases are a match to TRBD1. The V gene's germline CDR1 is SGHDT and CDR2 YYEEEE. The CDR3 is 18 amino acids. J was trimmed by 2 bases and V by 1 base; bases with no gene match: 14. DNA of the CDR3: TGTGCCAGCAGCTTGCCTGTGGCAGGGGGAGGAATAAACTATGGCTACACCTTC. This encodes CASSLPVAGGGINYGYTF. The whole variable domain, remainder taken from reference TRBV5-6 and TRBJ1-2, is DAGVTQSPTHLIKTRGQQVTLRCSPKSGHDTVSWYQQALGQGPQFIFQYYEEEERQRGNFPDRFSGHQFPNYSSELNVNALLLGDSALYLCASSLPVAGGGINYGYTFGSGTRLTVV.

The chain carries TRBV5-1 and TRBJ1-6, with D maybe TRBD1 (5 bases). Trimming took off 0 bases at V and 7 bases at J, with 11 bases between the two ends. In germline, CDR1 is SGHRS, CDR2 YFSETQ. The CDR3 is 15 amino acids. CDR3 DNA: TGCGCCAGCAGCTTGGAAGGGGAAGGGAATTCACCCCTCCACTTT. This encodes CASSLEGEGNSPLHF.

The CDR3 reads CASSLGGTVAFF. Written as DNA, the CDR3 is TGTGCCAGCAGTTTAGGGGGCACGGTAGCTTTCTTT. The chain links TRBV12-3 or TRBV12-4 to TRBJ1-1; the D gene is possibly TRBD1 (5 bases). This CDR3 has 12 residues. V was trimmed by 1 base and J by 10 bases, leaving 10 bases between them.

This sequence joins TRBV12-5 and TRBJ1-5; D call uncertain. Per germline, CDR1 LGHNT and CDR2 FRNRAP. CDR3 length: 13 residues. V lost 6 bases, J lost 4 bases, and 10 bases lay in between. CDR3 nucleotides: TGTGCTAGTGGACTAGGAGTAAATCAGCCCCAGCATTTT. Protein: CASGLGVNQPQHF.

The chain joins TRBV27 to TRBJ2-2, with D perhaps matching TRBD2 (5 bases). Germline values: CDR1 MNHEY, CDR2 SMNVEV (reference sequence). The ends were cut back, 5 bases at V and 7 bases at J, with 8 bases in the middle. The CDR3 has 12 amino acids. DNA of the CDR3: TGTGCCAGCAGTCCCCGGGGCGGGGAGCTGTTTTTT. Its translation is CASSPRGGELFF.

The V call is TRBV9, the J call TRBJ1-2; D not resolved. CDR3 length: 15 residues. Germline CDR1 SGDLS, CDR2 YYNGEE. V shed 1 base and J shed 6 bases, with 16 bases lying between them. The CDR3, as DNA: TGTGCCAGCAGCGTATTAGGGAGGGCGGTCGATGGCTACACCTTC. Protein product: CASSVLGRAVDGYTF.

The chain carries TRBV21-1 and TRBJ1-2. TRBV21-1 is shown as a pseudogene. The CDR3 is 15 residues long. CDR3 DNA sequence: TGTGCCAGCAGCAAAAGAGGGGGGGACAACTATGGCTACACCTTC. Translation gives CASSKRGGDNYGYTF.

The chain couples TRBV18 to TRBJ2-3; D gene ambiguous. Trimming pared 6 bases from V and 0 bases from J, leaving 4 bases between. The CDR3 sequence is 12 residues long. CDR1 and CDR2 from the germline V gene are KGHSH and LQKENI. The CDR3 nucleotides are TGTGCCAGCTCTCCTAGCACAGATACGCAGTATTTT. Translating gives CASSPSTDTQYF.

This chain links TRBV3-1 (or the pseudogene TRBV3-2) with TRBJ2-1; TRBD2 agrees at 9 bases. The trim removed 2 bases at V and 9 bases at J, leaving 11 bases unmatched. Per the germline V gene, CDR1 is LGHDT and CDR2 is YNNKEL (reference sequence). The CDR3 runs 16 residues. CDR3 sequence: CASSQRGTSTRAEQFF. CDR3 DNA sequence: TGTGCCAGCAGCCAAAGAGGGACTAGCACAAGGGCTGAGCAGTTCTTC.

The chain links TRBV3-1 (or the pseudogene TRBV3-2) to TRBJ1-4, with 9 bases lining up with TRBD1. This CDR3 region has 15 residues. Germline-derived CDR1 and CDR2 are LGHDT and YNNKEL (reference sequence). J lost 8 bases, V lost 7 bases, and 11 bases had no gene match. The CDR3 loop reads CASTPRTGVGEKLFF. DNA for the CDR3: TGTGCCAGCACGCCGCGGACAGGGGTTGGGGAAAAACTGTTTTTT.

The gene calls are TRBV10-3 and TRBJ1-1; TRBD1 aligns across 9 bases. Germline V gene lookup returns CDR1 ENHRY and CDR2 SYGVKD. There are 17 residues in the CDR3. Trimming at V came to 4 bases and at J to 5 bases, leaving 14 bases not matched to a gene. This CDR3 reads CAISGRVTGGLGTEAFF. In DNA, the CDR3 is TGTGCCATCAGTGGCCGGGTGACAGGGGGGCTAGGGACTGAAGCTTTCTTT.